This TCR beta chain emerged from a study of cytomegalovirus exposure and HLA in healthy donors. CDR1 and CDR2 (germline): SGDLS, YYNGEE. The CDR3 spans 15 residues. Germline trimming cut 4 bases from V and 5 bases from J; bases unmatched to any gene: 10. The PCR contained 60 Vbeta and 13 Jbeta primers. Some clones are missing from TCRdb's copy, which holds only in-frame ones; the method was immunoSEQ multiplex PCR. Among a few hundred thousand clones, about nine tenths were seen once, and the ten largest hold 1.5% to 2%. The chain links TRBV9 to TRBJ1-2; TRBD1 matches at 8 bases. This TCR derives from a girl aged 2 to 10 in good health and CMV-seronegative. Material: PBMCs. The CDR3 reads CASSSRDRSLYGYTF. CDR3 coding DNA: TGTGCCAGCAGCAGCAGGGACAGGAGCCTTTATGGCTACACCTTC.